This T cell receptor beta chain was identified during a study of human T cells and chemical hapten exposure. Study-level points and caveats: Expanded TCRs created a significantly greater count of big CDR3 similarity clusters than controls did.

Time point defined: patch test 3, about 24 weeks after DPC sensitization. Treatment described: therapeutic diphenylcyclopropenone sensitization with weekly scalp DPC. As regards this clonotype: Its matching antigen is unknown.

TCRdb recomputed calls from the RACE reads with MiXCR, one row per CDR3 protein. The table has approximately 90,000 distinct CDR3 sequences, roughly a quarter seen once. The clonotype originates from a middle-aged man with alopecia areata. Some clones in this sample may be carry-over from other donors' samples. Sequencing used whole blood, obtained in connection with sensitization to the hapten diphenylcyclopropenone (DPC).

The CDR3 region has the DNA TGTGCCAGCAGCTCCTGGACTAGCGGGAGGGATGAGAACGAGCAGTACTTC. This sequence encodes CASSSWTSGRDENEQYF. The chain combines TRBV7-8 with TRBJ2-7; 15 positions match TRBD2. This CDR3 contains 17 residues. J lost 5 bases, V lost 4 bases, and 9 bases had no gene match. Germline CDR1 reads SGHVS; CDR2 reads FQNEAQ.